Reported below is one T cell receptor (beta chain). Its target is not known. These data belong to a study of shared clonotypes between healthy human individuals. V lost 6 bases and J lost 2, with 10 bases in between. Germline V gene lookup returns CDR1 SQVTM and CDR2 ANQGSEA. The CDR3 has 12 residues. Study results and limitations: Shared clonotypes: 4.5% to 6.5% naive CD4, approximately 3.4% naive CD8, over 2% memory CD4, about 0.41% memory CD8. Sampling included only blood; tissue repertoires likely differ.

Execution of the assay was at deep level. Profiled with immunoSEQ multiplex PCR; TCRdb holds only in-frame clones, not every one. The sample yields 2,500,000 or so clones, over 85% seen once. The chain is built from TRBV29-1 and TRBJ1-2, with D unresolved. The sequenced sample was naive CD4+ T cells from PBMCs. Subset given: CD45RA+ positively selected. The receptor comes from a young man in good health. Some clones in this sample may be carry-over from other donors' samples. CDR3 sequence reads: CSVMTVNYGYTF. DNA for the CDR3: TGCAGCGTGATGACCGTCAACTATGGCTACACCTTC. The full variable domain, completed using reference TRBV29-1 and TRBJ1-2, is SAVISQKPSRDICQRGTSLTIQCQVDSQVTMMFWYRQQPGQSLTLIATANQGSEATYESGFVIDKFPISRPNLTFSTLTVSNMSPEDSSIYLCSVMTVNYGYTFGSGTRLTVV.